This T cell receptor beta chain was retrieved from a study of T cell responses to AZD1222 COVID-19 vaccine. As for the study in general: Second doses were pooled across both intervals (about 4 or about 12 weeks).

Clones were read by immunoSEQ multiplex PCR, and TCRdb kept only the in-frame ones, dropping some. The sample consists of about 160,000 clones, 91% of them appearing once. The V and J ends lost 3 bases and 0 bases respectively, with 17 bases between them. Germline CDR1 and CDR2: DFQATT and SNEGSKA (reference sequence). The CDR3 is made up of 16 amino acids. The sequence was obtained from an adult in good health. The specimen comprised peripheral blood, sampled on day 0 of AZD1222 vaccination. The rearrangement links TRBV20-1 to TRBJ1-1; maybe TRBD1 (6 bases). Here the CDR3 reads CSASGLGAEMNTEAFF. The CDR3 DNA reads as TGCAGTGCTAGTGGGCTGGGGGCGGAAATGAACACTGAAGCTTTCTTT.